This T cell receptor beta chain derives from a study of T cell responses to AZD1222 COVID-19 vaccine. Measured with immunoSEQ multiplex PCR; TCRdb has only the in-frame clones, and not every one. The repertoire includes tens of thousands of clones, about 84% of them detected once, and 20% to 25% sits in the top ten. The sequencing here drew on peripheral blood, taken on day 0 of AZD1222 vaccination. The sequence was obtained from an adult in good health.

Here the CDR3 DNA reads TGTGCCGCCCGCGCCGGGGAGCTGTTTTTT. It encodes CAARAGELFF. V usage is TRBV7-8 and J usage is TRBJ2-2; D remains ambiguous. V was trimmed by 11 bases and J by 6 bases, leaving 7 bases between them. Per germline, CDR1 SGHVS and CDR2 FQNEAQ. The CDR3 length is 10 residues.